This TCR beta chain stems from a study of blood T cell repertoires in COVID-19. Study-wide background: Samples taken during acute and convalescent COVID-19 were collected in the United States, Italy and Spain.

The V end lost 3 bases, the J end lost 4 bases, and 15 bases lay between the germline ends. Germline assignment: CDR1 SEHNR and CDR2 FQNEAQ (reference sequence). The CDR3 has 16 amino acids. As originally analysed: The authors estimated nucleated cell counts from reference gene primer amplification. The repertoire was sequenced with immunoSEQ multiplex PCR; TCRdb's copy has only in-frame clones and lacks some. V and J calls plus clone size are reproduced from that table; the DNA served to infer D and trimming. The sample comprises about 110,000 clones, around four fifths of which are singletons, and 4.3% rests with the top ten.

This receptor was identified in a man in his 70s with acute or convalescent COVID-19. Sequenced material: peripheral blood. V is TRBV7-9 and J is TRBJ2-2; maybe TRBD1 (5 bases). The CDR3 here is CASSFDSVGPTGELFF. Here the CDR3 DNA reads TGTGCCAGCAGCTTTGACAGCGTGGGGCCCACCGGGGAGCTGTTTTTT.